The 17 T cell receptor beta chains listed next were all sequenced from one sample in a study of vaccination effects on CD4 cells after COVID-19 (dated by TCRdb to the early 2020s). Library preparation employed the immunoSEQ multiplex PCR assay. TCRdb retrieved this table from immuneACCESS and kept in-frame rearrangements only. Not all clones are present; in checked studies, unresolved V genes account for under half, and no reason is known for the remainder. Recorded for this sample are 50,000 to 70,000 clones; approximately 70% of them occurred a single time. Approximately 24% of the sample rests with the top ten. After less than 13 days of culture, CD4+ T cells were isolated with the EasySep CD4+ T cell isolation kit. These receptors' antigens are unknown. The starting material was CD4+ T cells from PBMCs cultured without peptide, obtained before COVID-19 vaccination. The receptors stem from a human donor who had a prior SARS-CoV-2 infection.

The CDR3 DNA sequence: TGTGCCAGCAGCTTATACAGGGGGCTGCTTTCACCCCTCCACTTT. It yields the protein CASSLYRGLLSPLHF. The J gene is TRBJ1-6, the V gene TRBV7-8; 9 bases line up with TRBD1. Looked up from germline, CDR1 is SGHVS and CDR2 is FQNEAQ. The CDR3 is made up of 15 amino acids. V lost 2 bases to trimming and J lost 9 bases; unmatched junction nucleotides: 5.

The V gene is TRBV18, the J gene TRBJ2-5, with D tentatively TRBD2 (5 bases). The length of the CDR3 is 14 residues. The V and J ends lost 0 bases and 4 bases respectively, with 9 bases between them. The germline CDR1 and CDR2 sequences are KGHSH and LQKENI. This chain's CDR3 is CASSPPPEGETQYF. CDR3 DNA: TGTGCCAGCTCACCACCGCCCGAGGGAGAGACCCAGTACTTC.

The CDR3 reads CASSFRDRGHFSPSLNNSPLHF. The CDR3 region has the DNA TGCGCCAGCAGCTTCCGGGACAGGGGGCATTTTAGCCCATCCTTAAATAATTCACCCCTCCACTTT. The chain links TRBV5-1 to TRBJ1-6; 12 positions agree with TRBD1. Germline V gives CDR1 SGHRS, CDR2 YFSETQ. The CDR3 spans 22 residues. V was clipped by 2 bases and J by 5 bases; unmatched bases: 20.

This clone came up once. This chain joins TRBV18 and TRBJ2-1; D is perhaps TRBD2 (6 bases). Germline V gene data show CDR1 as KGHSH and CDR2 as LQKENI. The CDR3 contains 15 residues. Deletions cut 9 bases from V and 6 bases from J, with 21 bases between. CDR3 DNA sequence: TGTGCCAGTTCTACAGCGGGTCCACCTACCAATGAGCAGTTCTTC. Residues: CASSTAGPPTNEQFF.

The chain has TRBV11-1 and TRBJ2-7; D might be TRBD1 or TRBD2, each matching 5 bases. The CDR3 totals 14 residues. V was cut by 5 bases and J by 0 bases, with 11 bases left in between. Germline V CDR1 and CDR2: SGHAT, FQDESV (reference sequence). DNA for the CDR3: TGTGCCAGCAGCCCGGGGCGGAGCTCCTACGAGCAGTACTTC. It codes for CASSPGRSSYEQYF.

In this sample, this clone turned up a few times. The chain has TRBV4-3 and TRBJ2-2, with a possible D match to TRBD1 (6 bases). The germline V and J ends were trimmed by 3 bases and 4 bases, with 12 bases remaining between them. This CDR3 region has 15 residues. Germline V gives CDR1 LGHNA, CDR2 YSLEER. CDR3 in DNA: TGCGCCAGCAGCCAGGCTGGGGGCAGCACCGGGGAGCTGTTTTTT. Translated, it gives CASSQAGGSTGELFF.

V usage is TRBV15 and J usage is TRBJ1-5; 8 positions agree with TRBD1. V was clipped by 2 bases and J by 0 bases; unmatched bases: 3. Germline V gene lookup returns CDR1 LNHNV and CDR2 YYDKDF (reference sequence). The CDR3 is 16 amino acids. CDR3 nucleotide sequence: TGTGCCACCAGCAGATACAGGGGGGATAGCAATCAGCCCCAGCATTTT. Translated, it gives CATSRYRGDSNQPQHF.

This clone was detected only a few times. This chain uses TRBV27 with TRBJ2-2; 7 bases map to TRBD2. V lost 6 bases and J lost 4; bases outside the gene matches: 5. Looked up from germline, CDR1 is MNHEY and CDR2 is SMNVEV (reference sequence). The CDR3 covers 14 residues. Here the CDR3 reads CASRLGRRTGELFF. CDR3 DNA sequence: TGTGCCAGCAGACTCGGGAGGCGCACCGGGGAGCTGTTTTTT.

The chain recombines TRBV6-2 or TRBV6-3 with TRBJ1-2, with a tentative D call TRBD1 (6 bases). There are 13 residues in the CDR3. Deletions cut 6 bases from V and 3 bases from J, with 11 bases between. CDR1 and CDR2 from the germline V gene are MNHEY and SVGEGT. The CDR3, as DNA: TGTGCCAGCAGCCCACAGGGAGACTATGGCTACACCTTC. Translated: CASSPQGDYGYTF.

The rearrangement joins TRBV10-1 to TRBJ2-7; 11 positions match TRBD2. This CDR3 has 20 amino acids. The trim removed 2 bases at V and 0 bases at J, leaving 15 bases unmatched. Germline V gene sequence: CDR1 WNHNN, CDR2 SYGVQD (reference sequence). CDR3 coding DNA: TGCGCCAGCAGTGAGGAGGGTAATAGCGGGAGGGCCACTATCTCCTACGAGCAGTACTTC. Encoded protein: CASSEEGNSGRATISYEQYF.

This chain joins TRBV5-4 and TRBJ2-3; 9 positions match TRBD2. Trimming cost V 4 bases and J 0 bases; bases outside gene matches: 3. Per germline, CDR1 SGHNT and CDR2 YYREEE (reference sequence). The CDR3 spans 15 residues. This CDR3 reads CASSLSGGSTDTQYF. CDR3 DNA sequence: TGTGCCAGCAGCCTTAGCGGGGGCAGCACAGATACGCAGTATTTT.

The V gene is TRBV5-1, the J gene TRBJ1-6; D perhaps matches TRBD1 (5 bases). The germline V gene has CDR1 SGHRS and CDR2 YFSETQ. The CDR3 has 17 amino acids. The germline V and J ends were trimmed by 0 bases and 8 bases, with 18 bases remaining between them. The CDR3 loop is CASSLVRGSGDDSPLHF. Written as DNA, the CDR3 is TGCGCCAGCAGCTTGGTCCGGGGGTCCGGGGATGATTCACCCCTCCACTTT.

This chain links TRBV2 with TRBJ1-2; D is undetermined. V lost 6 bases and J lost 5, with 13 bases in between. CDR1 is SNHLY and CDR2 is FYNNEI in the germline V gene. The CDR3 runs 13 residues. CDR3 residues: CASSPPGRYGYTF. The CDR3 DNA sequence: TGTGCCAGCAGCCCACCGGGTCGATATGGCTACACCTTC.

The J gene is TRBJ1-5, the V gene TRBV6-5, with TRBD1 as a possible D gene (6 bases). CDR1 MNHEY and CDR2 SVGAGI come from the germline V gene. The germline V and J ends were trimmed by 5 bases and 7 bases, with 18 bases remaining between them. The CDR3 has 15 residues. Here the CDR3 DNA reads TGTGCCAGCAGTAGCCCCGGGGGCGCGGGGCAGCCCCAGCATTTT. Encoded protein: CASSSPGGAGQPQHF.

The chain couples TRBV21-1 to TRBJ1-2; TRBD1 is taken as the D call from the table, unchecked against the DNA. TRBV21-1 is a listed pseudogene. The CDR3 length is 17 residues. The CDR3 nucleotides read TGTGCCAGCAGCACCTTCGCCCGAGACAGGCCATGCGGGGGCTACACCTTC. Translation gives CASSTFARDRPCGGYTF.

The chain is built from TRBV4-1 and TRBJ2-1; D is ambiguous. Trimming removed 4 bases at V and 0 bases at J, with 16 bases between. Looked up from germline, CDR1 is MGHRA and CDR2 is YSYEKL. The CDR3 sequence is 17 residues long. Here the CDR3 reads CASSRHPGSSSYNEQFF. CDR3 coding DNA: TGCGCCAGCAGCCGCCACCCCGGGTCGAGCTCCTACAATGAGCAGTTCTTC.

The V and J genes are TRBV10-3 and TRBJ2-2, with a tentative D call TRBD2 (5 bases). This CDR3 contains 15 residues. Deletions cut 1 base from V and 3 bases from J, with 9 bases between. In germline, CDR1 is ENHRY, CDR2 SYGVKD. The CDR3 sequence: CAISEWRFDTGELFF. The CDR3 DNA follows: TGTGCCATCAGTGAGTGGAGGTTCGACACCGGGGAGCTGTTTTTT.